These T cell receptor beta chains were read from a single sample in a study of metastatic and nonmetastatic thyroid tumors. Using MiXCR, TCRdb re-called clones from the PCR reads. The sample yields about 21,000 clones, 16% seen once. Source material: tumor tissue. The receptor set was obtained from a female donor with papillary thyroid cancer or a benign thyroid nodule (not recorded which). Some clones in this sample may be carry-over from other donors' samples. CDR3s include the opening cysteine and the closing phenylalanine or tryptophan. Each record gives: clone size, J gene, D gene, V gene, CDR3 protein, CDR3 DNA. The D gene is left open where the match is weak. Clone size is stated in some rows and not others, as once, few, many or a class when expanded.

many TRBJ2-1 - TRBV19 CASNMRGRDYEQFF TGTGCCAGTAATATGAGGGGGCGGGATTATGAGCAGTTCTTC
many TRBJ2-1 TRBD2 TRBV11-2 CASSRSGRSSYNEQFF TGTGCCAGCAGCCGAAGCGGGAGGAGCTCCTACAATGAGCAGTTCTTC
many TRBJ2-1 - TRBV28 CASSLLSEQFF TGTGCCAGCAGTTTGTTGAGCGAGCAGTTCTTC
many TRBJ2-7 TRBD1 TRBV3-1 CASSPGDRGGYEQYF TGTGCCAGCAGCCCCGGAGACAGGGGGGGATACGAGCAGTACTTC
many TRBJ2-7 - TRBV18 CASSLQETNFYEQYF TGTGCCAGCTCACTTCAAGAGACAAATTTCTACGAGCAGTACTTC
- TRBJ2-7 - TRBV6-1 CAILEGLCYEQYF TGTGCCATCTTAGAAGGTTTGTGTTACGAGCAGTACTTC
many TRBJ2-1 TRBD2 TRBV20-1 CSASSSSGISYNEQFF TGCAGTGCTTCCTCAAGTAGCGGGATCTCCTACAATGAGCAGTTCTTC
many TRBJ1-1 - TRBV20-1 CSASPSTVNTEAFF TGCAGTGCTAGTCCTTCGACAGTGAACACTGAAGCTTTCTTT
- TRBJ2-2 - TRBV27 CASSLSFSNTGELFF TGTGCCAGCAGTTTATCGTTTTCCAACACCGGGGAGCTGTTTTTT
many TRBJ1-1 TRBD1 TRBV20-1 CSARVTRGLTEAFF TGCAGTGCTAGAGTTACCAGGGGGCTCACTGAAGCTTTCTTT
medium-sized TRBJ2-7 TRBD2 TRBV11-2 CASSPGLAGESEQYF TGTGCCAGCAGCCCGGGACTAGCGGGAGAATCCGAGCAGTACTTC
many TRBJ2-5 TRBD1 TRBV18 CASSRRDRGETQYF TGTGCCAGCTCACGCCGGGACAGGGGAGAGACCCAGTACTTC
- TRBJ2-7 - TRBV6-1 CASSDAPGSNEQYF TGTGCCAGCAGTGACGCGCCGGGGTCCAACGAGCAGTACTTC
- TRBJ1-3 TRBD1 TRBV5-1 CASSPAQGSLRSGNTIYF TGCGCCAGCAGCCCGGCACAGGGGTCCCTCCGATCTGGAAACACCATATATTTT
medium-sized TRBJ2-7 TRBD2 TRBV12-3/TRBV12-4 CASSFQRGDEQYF TGTGCCAGCAGTTTCCAGCGGGGGGACGAGCAGTACTTC
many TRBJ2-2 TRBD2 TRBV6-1 CASSDVAGVGTGELFF TGTGCCAGCAGTGACGTTGCGGGAGTGGGCACCGGGGAGCTGTTTTTT
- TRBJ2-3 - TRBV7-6 CASSLVGWGAGGDTQYF TGTGCCAGCAGCTTAGTGGGCTGGGGGGCCGGGGGAGATACGCAGTATTTT
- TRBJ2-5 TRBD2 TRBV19 CASSTGTSVRAETQYF TGTGCCAGTAGTACCGGGACTAGCGTGAGGGCCGAGACCCAATACTTC
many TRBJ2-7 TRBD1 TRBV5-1 CASSDRGTYEQYF TGCGCCAGCAGCGACAGGGGGACCTACGAGCAGTACTTC
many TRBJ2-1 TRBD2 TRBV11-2 CASSPGTSGRGEQFF TGTGCCAGCAGCCCTGGGACTAGCGGGAGGGGTGAGCAGTTCTTC
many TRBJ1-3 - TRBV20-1 CSARGGDTIYF TGCAGTGCTAGGGGGGGGGACACCATATATTTT
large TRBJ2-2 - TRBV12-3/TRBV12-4 CASSFRQHANTGELFF TGTGCCAGCAGTTTTAGACAGCACGCCAACACCGGGGAGCTGTTTTTT
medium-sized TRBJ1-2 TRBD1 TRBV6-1 CASTTTGNYGYTF TGTGCCAGCACGACGACAGGGAACTATGGCTACACCTTC
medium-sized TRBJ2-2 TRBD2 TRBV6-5 CASSYSRTSGRNTGELFF TGTGCCAGCAGTTACTCCCGGACTAGCGGGAGGAACACCGGGGAGCTGTTTTTT
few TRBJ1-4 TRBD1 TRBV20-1 CSLVNPQGGLEKLFF TGCAGTCTAGTAAACCCTCAGGGGGGACTTGAAAAACTGTTTTTT
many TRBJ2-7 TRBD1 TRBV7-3 CASSFTRGHEQYF TGTGCCAGCAGCTTCACCAGGGGGCACGAGCAGTACTTC
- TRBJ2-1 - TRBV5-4 CASSRRGGADNEQFF TGTGCCAGCAGCCGAAGGGGGGGCGCAGACAATGAGCAGTTCTTC
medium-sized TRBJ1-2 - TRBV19 CASSMGTSRTF TGTGCCAGTAGTATGGGAACATCAAGAACCTTC
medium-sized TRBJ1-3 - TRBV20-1 CSAIPTRLSSGNTIYF TGCAGTGCTATTCCTACTAGGCTAAGCTCTGGAAACACCATATATTTT
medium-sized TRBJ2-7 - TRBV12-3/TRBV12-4 CASRPGHSSYEQYF TGTGCCAGCCGCCCCGGACACAGCTCCTACGAGCAGTACTTC
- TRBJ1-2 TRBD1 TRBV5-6 CASSLGRQGFYGYTF TGTGCCAGCAGCTTGGGACGACAGGGATTCTATGGCTACACCTTC
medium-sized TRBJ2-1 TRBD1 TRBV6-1 CASGLWQGAYNEQFF TGTGCCAGCGGCCTTTGGCAGGGGGCCTACAATGAGCAGTTCTTC
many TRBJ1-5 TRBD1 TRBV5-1 CASSPQGANQPQHF TGCGCCAGCAGCCCCCAGGGGGCCAATCAGCCCCAGCATTTT
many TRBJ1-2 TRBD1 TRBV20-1 CSASRDRVEYGYTF TGCAGTGCTAGCAGGGACAGGGTTGAATATGGCTACACCTTC
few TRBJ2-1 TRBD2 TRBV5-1 CASRKADGGCLTYNEQFF TGCGCCAGCAGAAAGGCAGACGGGGGGTGCTTAACCTACAATGAGCAGTTCTTC
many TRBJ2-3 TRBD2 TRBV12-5 CASVRAGGTDTQYF TGTGCTAGTGTCCGAGCGGGGGGCACAGATACGCAGTATTTT
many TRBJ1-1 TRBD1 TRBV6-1 CASSGQGYTEAFF TGTGCCAGCAGTGGACAGGGATACACTGAAGCTTTCTTT
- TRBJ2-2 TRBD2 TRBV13 CASSRTSGGPNTGELFF TGTGCCAGCAGCCGGACTAGCGGGGGGCCGAACACCGGGGAGCTGTTTTTT
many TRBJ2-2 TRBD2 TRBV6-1 CASRSGGAVTGELFF TGTGCCAGCAGATCCGGGGGGGCGGTCACCGGGGAGCTGTTTTTT
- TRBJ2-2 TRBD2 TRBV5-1 CASSGGLAGGTGELFF TGCGCCAGCAGCGGGGGACTAGCGGGAGGTACCGGGGAGCTGTTTTTT
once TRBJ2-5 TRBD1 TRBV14 CASTQWGTVIQETQYF TGTGCCAGCACCCAATGGGGGACAGTGATCCAAGAGACCCAGTACTTC
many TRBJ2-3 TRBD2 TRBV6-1 CASSRSIAGGPNTQYF TGTGCCAGCAGTCGCTCCATAGCGGGAGGGCCCAATACGCAGTATTTT
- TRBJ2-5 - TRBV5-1 CASSRLGQTIQETQHF TGCGCCAGCAGCCGCTTAGGACAGACTATACAAGAGACACAGCACTTC
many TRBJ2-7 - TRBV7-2 CASSPREGAAYEQYF TGTGCCAGCAGCCCGAGGGAGGGGGCGGCCTACGAGCAGTACTTC
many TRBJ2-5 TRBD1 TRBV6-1 CASRGQELQETQYF TGTGCCAGCAGAGGACAGGAGTTACAAGAGACCCAGTACTTC
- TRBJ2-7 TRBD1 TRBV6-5 CASSSKDRAFYDQYF TGTGCCAGCAGTTCCAAGGACAGGGCATTCTACGATCAGTACTTC
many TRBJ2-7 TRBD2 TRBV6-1 CASSGFGLAGSSYEQYF TGTGCCAGCAGTGGGTTTGGACTAGCGGGAAGCTCCTACGAGCAGTACTTC
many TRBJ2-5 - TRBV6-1 CASRMRGEETQYF TGTGCCAGCAGGATGAGGGGGGAAGAGACCCAGTACTTC
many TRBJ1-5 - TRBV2 CACAGRGGSNQPQHF TGTGCCTGCGCTGGGAGGGGGGGCAGCAATCAGCCCCAGCATTTT
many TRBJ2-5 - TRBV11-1 CASSSLATEETQYF TGTGCCAGCAGCTCCCTAGCGACCGAAGAGACCCAGTACTTC
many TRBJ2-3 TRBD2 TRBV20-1 CRGASGVSTDTQYF TGCAGAGGTGCTAGCGGAGTGAGCACAGATACGCAGTATTTT
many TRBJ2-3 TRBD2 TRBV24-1 CATSDQTSPSTDTQYF TGTGCCACCAGTGACCAGACTAGCCCTAGCACAGATACGCAGTATTTT
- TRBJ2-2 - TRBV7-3 CASSSGTTWELFF TGTGCCAGCAGCTCCGGTACCACCTGGGAGCTGTTTTTT
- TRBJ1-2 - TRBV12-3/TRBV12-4 CASSRSTEPFFGYTF TGTGCCAGCAGCAGGTCGACAGAGCCTTTCTTCGGCTACACCTTC
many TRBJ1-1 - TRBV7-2 CASSPGQLKGLLNTEAFF TGTGCCAGCAGCCCGGGACAACTAAAAGGCTTATTGAACACTGAAGCTTTCTTT
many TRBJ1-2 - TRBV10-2 CASTDGYYGYTF TGCGCCAGCACCGACGGCTACTATGGCTACACCTTC
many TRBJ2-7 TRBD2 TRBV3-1 CASSRPGLVYEQYF TGTGCCAGCAGCCGCCCAGGACTAGTCTACGAGCAGTACTTC
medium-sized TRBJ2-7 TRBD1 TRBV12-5 CASGSGQGYHEQYF TGTGCTAGTGGTTCGGGACAGGGGTACCACGAGCAGTACTTC
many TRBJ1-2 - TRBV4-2 CASSRQWGDSYGYTF TGTGCCAGCAGCCGACAATGGGGAGACAGTTATGGCTACACCTTC